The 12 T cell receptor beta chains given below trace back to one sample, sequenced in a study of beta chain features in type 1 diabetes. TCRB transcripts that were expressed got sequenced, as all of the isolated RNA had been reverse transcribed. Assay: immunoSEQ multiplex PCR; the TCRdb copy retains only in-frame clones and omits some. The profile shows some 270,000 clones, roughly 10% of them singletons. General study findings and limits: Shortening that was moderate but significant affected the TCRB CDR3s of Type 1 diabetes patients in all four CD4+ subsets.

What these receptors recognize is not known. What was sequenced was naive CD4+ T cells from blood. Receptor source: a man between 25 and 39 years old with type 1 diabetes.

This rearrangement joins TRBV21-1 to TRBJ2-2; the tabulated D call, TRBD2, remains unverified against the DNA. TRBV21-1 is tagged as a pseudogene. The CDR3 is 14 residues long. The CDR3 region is CASPGGENTGELFF. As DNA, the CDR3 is TGTGCCAGCCCCGGGGGGGAGAACACCGGGGAGCTGTTTTTT.

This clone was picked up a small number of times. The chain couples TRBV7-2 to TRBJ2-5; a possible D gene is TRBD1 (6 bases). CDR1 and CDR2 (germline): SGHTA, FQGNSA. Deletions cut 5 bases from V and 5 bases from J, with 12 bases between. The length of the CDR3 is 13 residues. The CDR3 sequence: CASSARTVETQYF. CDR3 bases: TGTGCCAGCAGCGCCCGGACAGTGGAGACCCAGTACTTC.

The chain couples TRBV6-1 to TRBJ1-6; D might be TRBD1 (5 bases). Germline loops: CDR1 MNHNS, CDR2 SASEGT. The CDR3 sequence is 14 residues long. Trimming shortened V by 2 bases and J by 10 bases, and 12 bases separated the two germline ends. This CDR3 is CASSELRGRSPLHF. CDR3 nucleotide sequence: TGTGCCAGCAGTGAACTAAGGGGAAGGTCACCCCTCCACTTT.

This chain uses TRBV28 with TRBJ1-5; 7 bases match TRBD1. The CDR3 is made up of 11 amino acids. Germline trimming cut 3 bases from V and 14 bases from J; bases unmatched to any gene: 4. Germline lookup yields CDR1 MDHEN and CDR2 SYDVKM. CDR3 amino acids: CASSFRGIEHF. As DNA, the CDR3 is TGTGCCAGCAGTTTCAGGGGGATCGAGCATTTT. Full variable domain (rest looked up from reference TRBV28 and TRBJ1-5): DVKVTQSSRYLVKRTGEKVFLECVQDMDHENMFWYRQDPGLGLRLIYFSYDVKMKEKGDIPEGYSVSREKKERFSLILESASTNQTSMYLCASSFRGIEHFGDGTRLSIL.

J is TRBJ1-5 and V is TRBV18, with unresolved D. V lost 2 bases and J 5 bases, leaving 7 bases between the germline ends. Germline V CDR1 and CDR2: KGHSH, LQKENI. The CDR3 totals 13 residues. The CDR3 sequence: CASSPISDQPQHF. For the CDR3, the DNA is TGTGCCAGCTCACCAATATCTGATCAGCCCCAGCATTTT.

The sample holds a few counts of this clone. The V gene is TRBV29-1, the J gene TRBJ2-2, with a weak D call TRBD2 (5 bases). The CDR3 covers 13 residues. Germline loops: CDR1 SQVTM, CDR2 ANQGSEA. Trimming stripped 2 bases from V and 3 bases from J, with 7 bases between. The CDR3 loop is CSVERGDTGELFF. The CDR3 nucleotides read TGCAGCGTTGAACGGGGTGACACCGGGGAGCTGTTTTTT.

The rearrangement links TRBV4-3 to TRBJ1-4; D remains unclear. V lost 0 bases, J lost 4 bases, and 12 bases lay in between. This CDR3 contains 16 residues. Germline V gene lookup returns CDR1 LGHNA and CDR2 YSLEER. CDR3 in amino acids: CASSQDEGRVNEKLFF. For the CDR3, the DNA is TGCGCCAGCAGCCAAGATGAAGGGAGGGTTAATGAAAAACTGTTTTTT.

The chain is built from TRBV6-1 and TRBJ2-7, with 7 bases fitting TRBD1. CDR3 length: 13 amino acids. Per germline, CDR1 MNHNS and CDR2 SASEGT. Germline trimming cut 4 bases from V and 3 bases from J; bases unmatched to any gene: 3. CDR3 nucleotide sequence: TGTGCCAGCAGTGTACGGGACAGCTACGAGCAGTACTTC. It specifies CASSVRDSYEQYF.

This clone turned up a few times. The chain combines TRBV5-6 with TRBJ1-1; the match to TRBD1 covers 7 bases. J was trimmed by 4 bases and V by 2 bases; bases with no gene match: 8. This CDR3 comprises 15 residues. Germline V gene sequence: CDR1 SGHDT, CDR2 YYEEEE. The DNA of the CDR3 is TGTGCCAGCAGCTTTCAGGGGGATCTAAGCACTGAAGCTTTCTTT. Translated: CASSFQGDLSTEAFF.

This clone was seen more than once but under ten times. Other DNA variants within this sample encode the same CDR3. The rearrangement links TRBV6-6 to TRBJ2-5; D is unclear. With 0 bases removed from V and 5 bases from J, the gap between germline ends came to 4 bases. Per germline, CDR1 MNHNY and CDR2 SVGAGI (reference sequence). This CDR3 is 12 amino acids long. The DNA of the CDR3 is TGTGCCAGCAGTTACTCAGCGGAGACCCAGTACTTC. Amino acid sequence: CASSYSAETQYF.

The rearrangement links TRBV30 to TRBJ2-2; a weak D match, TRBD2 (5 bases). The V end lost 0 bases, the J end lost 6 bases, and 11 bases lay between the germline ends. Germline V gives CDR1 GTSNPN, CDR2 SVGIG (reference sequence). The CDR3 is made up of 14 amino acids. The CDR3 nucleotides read TGTGCCTGGAGTGTAATCGTCGGGGCCGGGGAGCTGTTTTTT. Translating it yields CAWSVIVGAGELFF.

In nucleotides, the CDR3 is TGTGCCAGCAGCTTAACAGGGGGCGCGGAGACCCAGTACTTC. This codes for CASSLTGGAETQYF. The chain is built from TRBV7-9 and TRBJ2-5; TRBD1 aligns across 9 bases. This CDR3 has 14 residues. The V segment lost 2 bases and the J segment 5 bases; nucleotides outside the gene matches: 3. Germline V gene sequence: CDR1 SEHNR, CDR2 FQNEAQ (reference sequence).